Listed here is a single TCR beta chain. The sample is drawn from a study of blood T cell repertoires in COVID-19. The ends were cut back, 6 bases at V and 1 base at J, with 24 bases in the middle. Germline V gene lookup returns CDR1 MGHDK and CDR2 SYGVNS. The CDR3 spans 18 residues. In the original analysis: Reference gene primer amplification gave estimated nucleated cell counts. Profiled with immunoSEQ multiplex PCR; TCRdb holds only in-frame clones, not every one. V and J calls and clone size come straight from that table; D and trimming were deduced from the DNA. The data hold a few hundred thousand clones, with around 88% observed a single time.

The V call is TRBV25-1, the J call TRBJ1-1, with D perhaps TRBD1 (6 bases). The origin of this receptor is a man older than 75 with acute or convalescent COVID-19. Sequenced input: peripheral blood. The CDR3 DNA reads TGTGCCAGCAGCCCCCTGGGGGGGGCGAGGAGGGGGAACACTGAAGCTTTCTTT. It translates to CASSPLGGARRGNTEAFF.